These 27 T cell receptor beta chains were sequenced from one sample in a study of blood T cell repertoires in COVID-19. TCRdb keeps only in-frame clones here, not all; method: immunoSEQ multiplex PCR. The sample contains some 300,000 clones, nearly 90% of which appear only once. Sequencing was done on a sample of PBMCs or T cells enriched from blood (not recorded which). The receptors stem from a woman under 30 with acute COVID-19.

The chain recombines TRBV6-5 with TRBJ2-1; D is undetermined. Trimming removed 2 bases from V and 5 bases from J, with 4 bases in between. Germline V gives CDR1 MNHEY, CDR2 SVGAGI. The CDR3 covers 12 residues. The CDR3 DNA reads TGTGCCAGCAGTTACCCCGACAATGAGCAGTTCTTC. This sequence encodes CASSYPDNEQFF.

The V gene is TRBV2, the J gene TRBJ2-7; 7 bases match TRBD2. The germline gives CDR1 SNHLY, CDR2 FYNNEI. There are 14 residues in the CDR3. Trimming cost V 4 bases and J 4 bases; bases outside gene matches: 7. For the CDR3, the DNA is TGTGCCAGCAGTGTGTCGCAGGGACTATACGAGCAGTACTTC. Translated, it gives CASSVSQGLYEQYF.

Only one count was recorded for this clone. The CDR3, as DNA: TGTGCCAGCAGCTTACTTAACAATGAGCAGTTCTTC. Its translation: CASSLLNNEQFF. The chain couples TRBV5-4 to TRBJ2-1; D is uncertain. Germline V gene data show CDR1 as SGHNT and CDR2 as YYREEE (reference sequence). V was cut by 2 bases and J by 5 bases, with 5 bases left in between. CDR3 length equals 12 residues.

The chain has TRBV18 and TRBJ2-3, with unresolved D. The ends were cut back, 2 bases at V and 6 bases at J, with 18 bases in the middle. The germline V gene encodes CDR1 KGHSH and CDR2 LQKENI. This CDR3 has 16 amino acids. This CDR3 reads CASSPISTPPWDTQYF. CDR3 nucleotides: TGTGCCAGCTCACCAATTTCGACTCCACCATGGGATACGCAGTATTTT.

The chain uses TRBV7-3 and TRBJ2-2; 11 bases fit TRBD2. Germline CDR1 and CDR2: SGHTA and FQGTGA. The trim removed 5 bases at V and 4 bases at J, leaving 6 bases unmatched. This CDR3 has 16 residues. CDR3 residues: CASSRSGRAGTGELFF. The CDR3 DNA follows: TGTGCCAGCAGCCGTAGCGGGAGGGCGGGCACCGGGGAGCTGTTTTTT.

This chain links TRBV6-5 with TRBJ2-7; possibly TRBD2 for D (6 bases). This CDR3 comprises 13 residues. V gave up 9 bases and J gave up 1 base, with 13 bases separating them. Germline-derived CDR1 and CDR2 are MNHEY and SVGAGI. Here the CDR3 reads CASSFGGSYEQYF. CDR3 DNA sequence: TGTGCCAGTTCCTTTGGGGGGTCCTACGAGCAGTACTTC.

This rearrangement joins TRBV19 to TRBJ2-7, with 11 bases identical to TRBD2. V dropped 5 bases and J dropped 0; count of bases not matched to a gene: 6. The CDR3 has 16 residues. Germline CDR1 reads LNHDA; CDR2 reads SQIVND (reference sequence). In DNA, the CDR3 is TGTGCCAGTAGTCCTGTAGCGGGAGGGCTCTCCTACGAGCAGTACTTC. Amino acids: CASSPVAGGLSYEQYF.

The chain uses TRBV14 and TRBJ2-5, with TRBD1 matching 9 bases. V dropped 0 bases and J dropped 3; count of bases not matched to a gene: 2. This CDR3 has 15 amino acids. Germline-derived CDR1 and CDR2 are SGHDN and FVKESK. CDR3 coding DNA: TGTGCCAGCAGCCAAGAACGGGACAGGGAAGAGACCCAGTACTTC. It codes for CASSQERDREETQYF.

V and J are TRBV24-1 and TRBJ2-1; 15 bases map to TRBD2. V lost 4 bases and J lost 12; bases outside the gene matches: 15. Germline V CDR1 and CDR2: KGHDR, SFDVKD. The CDR3 sequence is 18 residues long. CDR3 in DNA: TGTGCCACCAGTGACTCCGGGACTAGCGGGAGGACCGAAATTTGGCAGTTCTTC. Protein: CATSDSGTSGRTEIWQFF.

The chain has TRBV28 and TRBJ2-1; D gene ambiguous. This CDR3 is built from 15 residues. V shed 6 bases and J shed 2 bases, with 14 bases lying between them. Germline V gene sequence: CDR1 MDHEN, CDR2 SYDVKM. CDR3 sequence reads: CASSSGSLTYNEQFF. The CDR3 DNA reads as TGTGCCAGCAGCTCCGGGTCCCTCACCTACAATGAGCAGTTCTTC.

The V call is TRBV3-1 (or the pseudogene TRBV3-2), the J call TRBJ2-7; 7 bases are shared with TRBD1. Germline V gene sequence: CDR1 LGHDT, CDR2 YNNKEL (reference sequence). This CDR3 has 14 residues. The junction had 9 bases not matched to a gene; V was cut back by 4 bases and J by 6 bases. Written as DNA, the CDR3 is TGTGCCAGCAGCCTATGGGACAGAGAACGCGAGCAGTACTTC. As protein: CASSLWDREREQYF.

The gene calls are TRBV11-3 and TRBJ2-2; D not resolved. The CDR3 has 14 amino acids. Per germline, CDR1 SGHNT and CDR2 YENEEA. V was shortened by 8 bases and J by 7 bases, with 17 bases between the two germline ends. CDR3 residues: CASVSRTKVGELFF. Here the CDR3 DNA reads TGTGCCAGCGTTTCCCGAACTAAGGTCGGGGAGCTGTTTTTT.

The chain is built from TRBV28 and TRBJ2-5, with a weak D call TRBD2 (5 bases). Trimming removed 2 bases at V and 5 bases at J, with 15 bases between. Germline loops: CDR1 MDHEN, CDR2 SYDVKM. The CDR3 is 15 amino acids. CDR3: CASSLLAGPAETQYF. As DNA, the CDR3 is TGTGCCAGCAGTTTACTGGCGGGCCCCGCGGAGACCCAGTACTTC.

This sequence joins TRBV30 and TRBJ2-3; 13 bases are shared with TRBD2. The V and J ends lost 3 bases and 6 bases, in that order; junction bases with no gene match: 9. The CDR3 sequence is 16 residues long. The germline CDR1 and CDR2 sequences are GTSNPN and SVGIG (reference sequence). CDR3 coding DNA: TGTGCCTGGAGCCCGGGACTAGCGGGGCCCTCTGATACGCAGTATTTT. Amino acid sequence: CAWSPGLAGPSDTQYF.

The rearrangement links TRBV27 to TRBJ2-7; D is undetermined. V gave up 10 bases and J gave up 1 base, with 17 bases separating them. This CDR3 spans 14 amino acids. The germline CDR1 and CDR2 sequences are MNHEY and SMNVEV (reference sequence). The CDR3 here is CATPRADRSYEQYF. CDR3 sequence (DNA): TGTGCCACCCCTCGTGCGGATAGGTCCTACGAGCAGTACTTC.

The rearrangement joins TRBV27 to TRBJ2-7, with 7 bases matching TRBD2. This CDR3 has 15 amino acids. CDR1 and CDR2 (germline): MNHEY, SMNVEV (reference sequence). V dropped 6 bases and J dropped 2; count of bases not matched to a gene: 10. In nucleotides, the CDR3 is TGTGCCAGCAGCCTATCGGGGGGAGCCGCCTACGAGCAGTACTTC. It translates to CASSLSGGAAYEQYF.

The CDR3 spells CASSRAGTSGSAYNEQFF. Written as DNA, the CDR3 is TGTGCCAGCAGCCGCGCCGGGACTAGCGGGAGCGCCTACAATGAGCAGTTCTTC. The V gene is TRBV14, the J gene TRBJ2-1; TRBD2 matches at 14 bases. The CDR3 covers 18 residues. V trimming: 4 bases; J trimming: 2 bases; junction bases outside the gene matches: 7. CDR1 and CDR2 from the germline V gene are SGHDN and FVKESK.

The chain carries TRBV13 and TRBJ2-1; 10 nucleotides match TRBD2. V lost 4 bases to trimming and J lost 8 bases; unmatched junction nucleotides: 11. The CDR3 extends over 16 amino acids. In germline, CDR1 is PRHDT, CDR2 FYEKMQ (reference sequence). The CDR3 sequence is CASSSTQREGLHEQFF. Here the CDR3 DNA reads TGTGCCAGCAGCTCCACTCAGCGGGAGGGCCTCCATGAGCAGTTCTTC.

This chain connects TRBV5-1 to TRBJ2-5; maybe TRBD2 (5 bases). The CDR3 is 14 residues long. Germline loops: CDR1 SGHRS, CDR2 YFSETQ. Trimming took 0 bases from V and 3 from J, leaving 9 bases between them. The CDR3, as DNA: TGCGCCAGCAGCTTGGCGGGATGGGAAGAGACCCAGTACTTC. Amino acid sequence: CASSLAGWEETQYF.

The rearrangement uses TRBV7-9 and TRBJ1-1; TRBD1 matches 10 bases. CDR1 and CDR2 from the germline V gene are SEHNR and FQNEAQ (reference sequence). V dropped 2 bases and J dropped 8; count of bases not matched to a gene: 8. This CDR3 has 15 residues. DNA for the CDR3: TGTGCCAGCAGCTTAAGACCCGGGACAGGGGTCGAAGCTTTCTTT. Translated: CASSLRPGTGVEAFF.

V is TRBV7-9 and J is TRBJ1-6; D is possibly TRBD1 (6 bases). The CDR3 extends over 16 amino acids. V was trimmed by 6 bases and J by 7 bases, leaving 19 bases between them. CDR1 SEHNR and CDR2 FQNEAQ come from the germline V gene (reference sequence). The CDR3 spells CASSREGAGVNSPLHF. For the CDR3, the DNA is TGTGCCAGCAGTCGAGAAGGTGCAGGGGTCAATTCACCCCTCCACTTT.

The chain employs TRBV28 and TRBJ1-2, with D tentatively TRBD1 (5 bases). The V end lost 6 bases, the J end lost 2 bases, and 16 bases lay between the germline ends. Germline values: CDR1 MDHEN, CDR2 SYDVKM. This CDR3 is 15 amino acids long. CDR3 in amino acids: CASRQAGPPNYGYTF. As DNA, the CDR3 is TGTGCCAGCAGACAGGCAGGGCCCCCGAACTATGGCTACACCTTC.

The CDR3 sequence is CASSTGTSGTKTQYF. CDR3 coding DNA: TGTGCCAGCAGTACTGGGACTAGCGGGACCAAGACCCAGTACTTC. The chain recombines TRBV28 with TRBJ2-5, with 13 bases identical to TRBD2. This CDR3 is built from 15 residues. Germline CDR1 reads MDHEN; CDR2 reads SYDVKM. V gave up 5 bases and J gave up 6 bases; unmatched junction bases: 6.

The chain couples TRBV27 to TRBJ2-5, with 14 nucleotides matching TRBD2. The CDR3 extends over 16 amino acids. Germline V gene data show CDR1 as MNHEY and CDR2 as SMNVEV (reference sequence). The V segment lost 4 bases and the J segment 0 bases; nucleotides outside the gene matches: 1. In DNA, the CDR3 is TGTGCCAGCAGTTCGGGACTAGCGGGGGACCAAGAGACCCAGTACTTC. Its translation: CASSSGLAGDQETQYF.

The chain employs TRBV28 and TRBJ2-1; D gene uncertain. This CDR3 has 16 residues. Trimming took off 3 bases at V and 0 bases at J, with 12 bases between the two ends. Germline-derived CDR1 and CDR2 are MDHEN and SYDVKM. The CDR3 reads CASSFNGRSSYNEQFF. In DNA form, the CDR3 reads TGTGCCAGCAGTTTTAATGGCCGCAGCTCCTACAATGAGCAGTTCTTC.

This clone was detected only a few times. V and J are TRBV11-2 and TRBJ1-1; 10 bases fit TRBD1. This CDR3 is built from 16 residues. V gave up 1 base and J gave up 7 bases; unmatched junction bases: 9. Germline lookup yields CDR1 SGHAT and CDR2 FQNNGV. The CDR3 DNA reads TGTGCCAGCAGCTTAGGCCGGGACAGGGGATCTGGTGAAGCTTTCTTT. Encoded protein: CASSLGRDRGSGEAFF.

V and J are TRBV28 and TRBJ1-5; 8 bases match TRBD1. The V gene's germline CDR1 is MDHEN and CDR2 SYDVKM. This CDR3 has 14 amino acids. J was trimmed by 7 bases and V by 6 bases; bases with no gene match: 8. The CDR3 bases are TGTGCCAGCAGCCAGGGGGCGAGGGAACAGCCCCAGCATTTT. Translation: CASSQGAREQPQHF.